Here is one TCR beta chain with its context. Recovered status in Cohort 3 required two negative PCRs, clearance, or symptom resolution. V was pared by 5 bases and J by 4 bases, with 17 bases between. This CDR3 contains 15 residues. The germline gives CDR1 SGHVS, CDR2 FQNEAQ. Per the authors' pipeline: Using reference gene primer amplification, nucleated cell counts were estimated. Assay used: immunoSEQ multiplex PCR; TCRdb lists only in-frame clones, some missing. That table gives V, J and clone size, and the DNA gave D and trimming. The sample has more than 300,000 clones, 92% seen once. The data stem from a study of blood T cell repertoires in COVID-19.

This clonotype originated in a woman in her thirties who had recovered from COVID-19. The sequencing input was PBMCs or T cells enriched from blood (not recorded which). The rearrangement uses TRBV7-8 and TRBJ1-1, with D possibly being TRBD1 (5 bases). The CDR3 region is CASSPRPGSATEAFF. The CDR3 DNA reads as TGTGCCAGCAGCCCCCGCCCAGGGTCGGCCACTGAAGCTTTCTTT.